Below are 7 T cell receptor beta chains sequenced from a single sample in a study of T cell responses to AZD1222 COVID-19 vaccine listed by TCRdb under 2021. This sample's time point label indicates: about 28 days (+/-7) after the second vaccine dose. Library preparation used the immunoSEQ multiplex PCR assay. The table comes from immuneACCESS by way of TCRdb, which keeps in-frame sequences with V and J called. Part of the clones is missing from these tables; in studies checked, under half for an unresolved V gene and the rest for unknown reasons. The sample profile shows 250,000 to 300,000 clones; almost 95% of them were found once. The ten largest clonotypes hold 0.5% to 0.7% of the sample. Sequenced material: peripheral blood, taken 28 days after the second AZD1222 dose. All receptors derive from an adult who received the AZD1222 COVID-19 vaccine.

The chain uses TRBV2 and TRBJ1-2; TRBD1 matches at 7 bases. Germline V gene sequence: CDR1 SNHLY, CDR2 FYNNEI. The trim removed 1 base at V and 8 bases at J, leaving 7 bases unmatched. The CDR3 runs to 14 residues. CDR3 DNA sequence: TGTGCCAGCAGTGAAGAGCGGGCAGGGGGAGGCTACACCTTC. Amino acids: CASSEERAGGGYTF.

The chain carries TRBV29-1 and TRBJ2-1; 8 bases map to TRBD2. The length of the CDR3 is 16 residues. With V trimmed by 6 bases and J by 0 bases, 10 bases remained unmatched. The germline gives CDR1 SQVTM, CDR2 ANQGSEA. The CDR3 DNA is TGCAGCGTAGGGACTAGTCCGGGGAGCTCCTACAATGAGCAGTTCTTC. It translates to CSVGTSPGSSYNEQFF.

This rearrangement joins TRBV6-9 to TRBJ1-4, with TRBD1 as a possible D gene (6 bases). Trimming removed 3 bases from V and 7 bases from J, with 12 bases in between. Germline CDR1 reads MNHGY; CDR2 reads SVAAGI. The CDR3 is 14 amino acids. DNA for the CDR3: TGTGCCAGCAGTTACGGACAGAGGCTTGAAAAACTGTTTTTT. Amino acid sequence: CASSYGQRLEKLFF.

In its sample, this clone was seen once. The rearrangement uses TRBV4-1 and TRBJ2-1; TRBD2 agrees at 10 bases. The CDR3 covers 17 residues. CDR1 and CDR2 (germline): MGHRA, YSYEKL. V gave up 0 bases and J gave up 0 bases; unmatched junction bases: 2. The CDR3 DNA sequence: TGCGCCAGCAGCCAAGAATTAGCGGGGGGCTCCTACAATGAGCAGTTCTTC. This encodes CASSQELAGGSYNEQFF.

The chain joins TRBV12-5 to TRBJ1-2, with D possibly TRBD1 on 6 matching bases. This CDR3 has 15 amino acids. CDR1 is LGHNT and CDR2 is FRNRAP in the germline V gene. Trimming took 1 base from V and 4 from J, leaving 13 bases between them. This CDR3 is CASGLGLTGSYGYTF. The CDR3 region has the DNA TGTGCTAGTGGTTTGGGGTTAACAGGGAGCTATGGCTACACCTTC.

In DNA form, the CDR3 reads TGTGCCACGGGGCGAGGAAACAATGAGCAGTTCTTC. Encoded protein: CATGRGNNEQFF. This chain links TRBV15 with TRBJ2-1; D may be TRBD1 (5 bases). This CDR3 is built from 12 residues. Germline values: CDR1 LNHNV, CDR2 YYDKDF (reference sequence). V was pared by 9 bases and J by 5 bases, with 11 bases between. Full variable domain (remainder filled in from reference TRBV15 and TRBJ2-1): DAMVIQNPRYQVTQFGKPVTLSCSQTLNHNVMYWYQQKSSQAPKLLFHYYDKDFNNEADTPDNFQSRRPNTSFCFLDIRSPGLGDTAMYLCATGRGNNEQFFGPGTRLTVL.

This clone was recorded once. The rearrangement links TRBV11-2 to TRBJ2-5; D remains unclear. In germline, CDR1 is SGHAT, CDR2 FQNNGV. This CDR3 is 13 amino acids long. V dropped 3 bases and J dropped 1 base, with 6 bases sitting between them. CDR3 DNA: TGTGCCAGCAGCTTGAACCTCCAAGAGACCCAGTACTTC. Residues: CASSLNLQETQYF.